Included here is one T cell receptor beta chain sequence, with context. The antigen remains undetermined. A multiplex PCR was run with 60 Vbeta primers and 13 Jbeta primers. Profiling relied on immunoSEQ multiplex PCR, and the TCRdb table lists in-frame clones only, not all of them. This table holds some 150,000 clones, approximately 84% found once. The sample belongs to a study of cytomegalovirus exposure and HLA in healthy donors. Overall study results and limits: Upon later analysis, HLA-associated TCR beta chains proved more clonally expanded than other, equally common chains. A later examination showed that TCR association rates differed by HLA locus, with DRB1 most and HLA-C fewest.

The CDR3 covers 18 residues. CDR1 and CDR2 from the germline V gene are SGHVS and FNYEAQ. V lost 1 base and J lost 0; bases outside the gene matches: 6. The V and J genes are TRBV7-6 and TRBJ2-2, with TRBD2 matching over 9 bases. This clonotype was sampled from a woman aged 40 to 50 in good health and CMV-seronegative. The sequencing input was PBMCs. Here the CDR3 DNA reads TGTGCCAGCAGCTTAGGATTTAGCGGGAGAGCGAACACCGGGGAGCTGTTTTTT. The encoded protein is CASSLGFSGRANTGELFF.